Here is one TCR beta chain with its context. The same CDR3 arises from other DNA sequences in this sample as well. The data originate from a study of blood T cell repertoires in COVID-19. This CDR3 is 13 amino acids long. Germline lookup yields CDR1 SQVTM and CDR2 ANQGSEA. Between the trimmed V and J ends, which lost 5 bases and 1 base, there was a span of 11 bases. Among Cohort 3 donors, those recovered had two negative PCRs, clearance, or symptom resolution. TCRdb keeps only in-frame clones here, not all; method: immunoSEQ multiplex PCR. This table has 160,000 or so clones, 84% appearing once. Sequenced: PBMCs or T cells enriched from blood (not recorded which). The rearrangement links TRBV29-1 to TRBJ1-1; D is perhaps TRBD1 (5 bases). The source of this sequence is a man aged 50 to 59 who had recovered from COVID-19. CDR3 residues: CSVLWGGNTEAFF. CDR3 nucleotides: TGCAGCGTTTTATGGGGGGGGAACACTGAAGCTTTCTTT.